This T cell receptor (beta chain) was recovered during a study of lymphopenia after photon versus proton radiotherapy. Study-wide findings and caveats: After the lymphocyte nadir, photon-treated repertoires showed oligoclonal expansion, especially of CD8+ Temra cells. Photon-treated patients lost naive T cells and TCR diversity; proton-treated stayed stable. Authors raise, but do not show, better survival with proton therapy. Larger post-nadir TCR diversity loss correlated inversely with survival in deceased patients.

Clones were read by immunoSEQ multiplex PCR, and TCRdb kept only the in-frame ones, dropping some. Of under 80,000 clones in the sample, more than 75% are singletons; the top ten hold approximately 2%. Notes on this clone: The antigen remains undetermined.

The source material was peripheral blood, sampled from a patient treated with photon-based radiotherapy. The receptor comes from a middle-aged man with gastric cancer.

For the CDR3, the DNA is TGTGCCAGCATCGGACAGGGATCCTACGAGCAGTACTTC. As protein: CASIGQGSYEQYF. The chain joins TRBV6-5 to TRBJ2-7; 8 nucleotides agree with TRBD1. Germline V lookup: CDR1 MNHEY, CDR2 SVGAGI. V trimming: 7 bases; J trimming: 1 base; junction bases outside the gene matches: 3. The CDR3 is 13 residues long.